Described below is a single T cell receptor beta chain sequence and its context. Produced via immunoSEQ multiplex PCR; TCRdb's table is partial and in-frame only. Here the sample spans 39,000 or so clones, roughly nine tenths being singletons. The sample originates from a study of lymphopenia after photon versus proton radiotherapy. Material: peripheral blood, obtained from a patient treated with photon-based radiotherapy. The clonotype was recovered from a man in his sixties with cholangiocarcinoma.

The CDR3 DNA reads TGTGCCAGCAGTTATCGAGGGGATGAGCAGTACTTC. Encoded protein: CASSYRGDEQYF. J is TRBJ2-7 and V is TRBV2, with D possibly being TRBD1 or TRBD2 (5 bases each). Deletions cut 5 bases from V and 7 bases from J, with 12 bases between. The CDR3 runs 12 residues. CDR1 and CDR2 from the germline V gene are SNHLY and FYNNEI.